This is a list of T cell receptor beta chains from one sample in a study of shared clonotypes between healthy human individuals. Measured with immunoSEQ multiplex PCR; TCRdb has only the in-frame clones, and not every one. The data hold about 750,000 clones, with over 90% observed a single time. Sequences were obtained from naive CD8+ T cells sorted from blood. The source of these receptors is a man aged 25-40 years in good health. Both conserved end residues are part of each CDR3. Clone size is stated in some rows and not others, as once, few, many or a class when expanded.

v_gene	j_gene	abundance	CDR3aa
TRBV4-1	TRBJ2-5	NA	CASSQDFRTRQETQYF
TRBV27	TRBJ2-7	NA	CASSFRQTYEQYF
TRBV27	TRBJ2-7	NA	CASSLGNGQVGYEQYF
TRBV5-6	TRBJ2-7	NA	CASSGAASGSKYEQYF
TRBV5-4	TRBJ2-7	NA	CASSPRASEQYF
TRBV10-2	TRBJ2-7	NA	CASSGFDSYEQYF
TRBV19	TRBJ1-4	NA	CASTPPGGPTNEKLFF
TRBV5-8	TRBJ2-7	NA	CASSFGRSGSRSYEQYF
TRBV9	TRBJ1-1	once	CASSSLEMGSNTEAFF
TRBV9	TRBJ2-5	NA	CASSVVGGSKRETQYF
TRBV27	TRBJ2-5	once	CASSYSGQQETQYF
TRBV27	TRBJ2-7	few	CASSLLGTSGSYEQYF
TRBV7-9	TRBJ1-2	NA	CASSLLDRKFPYGYTF
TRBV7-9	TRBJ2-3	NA	CASILASGPTDTQYF
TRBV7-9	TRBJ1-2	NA	CASSFAGNYGYTF
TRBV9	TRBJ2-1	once	CASSAGGLAGYNEQFF
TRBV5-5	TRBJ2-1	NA	CASSLGSYNEQFF
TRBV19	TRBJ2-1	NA	CASSDQGNEQFF
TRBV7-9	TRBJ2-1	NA	CASSLSLAGVLEQFF
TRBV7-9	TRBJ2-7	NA	CASSSRGPRRGEQYF
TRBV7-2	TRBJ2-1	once	CASSLPLGISGVYNEQFF
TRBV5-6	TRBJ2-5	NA	CASSSDSYRGITQYF
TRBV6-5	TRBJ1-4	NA	CASSGPGSSNEKLFF
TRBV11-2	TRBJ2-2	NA	CASSSYTGELFF
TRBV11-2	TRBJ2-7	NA	CASRNERWASEQYF
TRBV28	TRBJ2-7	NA	CASSFYRGNEQYF
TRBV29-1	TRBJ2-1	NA	CSAIAGGPINEQFF
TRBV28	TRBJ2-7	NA	CASSLEGGRGAYEQYF
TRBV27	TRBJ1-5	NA	CASRTGQGNQPQHF
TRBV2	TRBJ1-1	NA	CASRPDRGTEAFF
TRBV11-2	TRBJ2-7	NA	CASSPGGYHYEQYF
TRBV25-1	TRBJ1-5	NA	CASSPGGRSNQPQHF
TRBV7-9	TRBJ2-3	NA	CASSQSWVGEDTDTQYF
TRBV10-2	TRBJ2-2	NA	CASSFSGSSGELFF
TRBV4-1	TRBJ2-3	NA	CASSLETQFGSTDTQYF
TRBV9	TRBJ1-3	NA	CASSAEGAIGNTIYF
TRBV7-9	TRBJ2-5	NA	CASSLRVQETQYF
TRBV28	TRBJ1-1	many	CAIRSLNTEAFF
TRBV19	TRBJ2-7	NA	CASSAPGQGVYEQYF
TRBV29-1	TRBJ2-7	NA	CSVESGHHIPYEQYF
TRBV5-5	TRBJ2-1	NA	CASSAPTGFVTYNEQFF
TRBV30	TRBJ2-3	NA	CAWSLVSGRYTDTQYF
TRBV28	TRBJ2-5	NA	CASSPRLAVIQETQYF
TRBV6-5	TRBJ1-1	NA	CASSVRVVNTEAFF
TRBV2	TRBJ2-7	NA	CASRWVGTGSYEQYF
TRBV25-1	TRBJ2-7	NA	CASSEVGGRSSLSYEQYF
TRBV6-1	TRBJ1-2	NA	CASSELGTGSGYTF
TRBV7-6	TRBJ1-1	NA	CASSPRGWDLGTEAFF
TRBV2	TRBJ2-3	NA	CASSELTSGITDTQYF
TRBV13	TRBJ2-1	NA	CASSLGRTSGNNEQFF